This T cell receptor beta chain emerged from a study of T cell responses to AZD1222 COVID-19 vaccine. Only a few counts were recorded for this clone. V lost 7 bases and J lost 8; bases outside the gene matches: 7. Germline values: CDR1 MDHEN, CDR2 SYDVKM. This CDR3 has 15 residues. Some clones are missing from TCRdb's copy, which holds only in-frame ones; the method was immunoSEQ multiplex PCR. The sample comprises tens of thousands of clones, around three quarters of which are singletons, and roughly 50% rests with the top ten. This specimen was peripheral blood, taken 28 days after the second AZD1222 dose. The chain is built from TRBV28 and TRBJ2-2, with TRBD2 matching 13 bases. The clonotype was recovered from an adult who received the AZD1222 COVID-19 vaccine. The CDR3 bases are TGTGCCAGCACGATAGGACTAGCGGGAGAGGGGGAGCTGTTTTTT. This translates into CASTIGLAGEGELFF.